This T cell receptor beta chain is from a study of blood T cell repertoires in COVID-19. Looking at the study overall: The United States, Italy and Spain were the sources of the acute and convalescent COVID-19 samples.

The study assigned cohorts using participant-reported clinical history. Two negative PCRs, clearance, or symptom resolution characterized the recovered Cohort 3 donors. Original data processing: Amplification with reference gene primers provided the estimates of nucleated cell counts. Some clones are missing from TCRdb's copy, which holds only in-frame ones; the method was immunoSEQ multiplex PCR. The V and J calls and the clone size are those of that table, but D and trimming were determined from the DNA. Of 320,000 or so clones in the sample, around nine tenths were seen once. The CDR3 is 16 amino acids. The germline gives CDR1 LNHNV, CDR2 YYDKDF (reference sequence). The ends were cut back, 0 bases at V and 4 bases at J, with 13 bases in the middle.

The sequencing input was PBMCs or T cells enriched from blood (not recorded which). The chain recombines TRBV15 with TRBJ1-5; D perhaps matches TRBD1 (6 bases). This sequence originates from a man younger than 45 who had recovered from COVID-19. CDR3 protein: CATSRDRGQGNQPQHF. CDR3 DNA: TGTGCCACCAGCAGAGATCGGGGACAAGGAAATCAGCCCCAGCATTTT.